This TCR beta chain emerged from a study of blood T cell repertoires in COVID-19. As for the study in general: The United States, Italy and Spain provided the acute and convalescent COVID-19 samples. The cDNA or gDNA used as material had been derived from T cells, B-cell-depleted T cells, or PBMCs.

Libraries were prepared by immunoSEQ multiplex PCR; TCRdb keeps only in-frame clonotypes and omits some of them. Found here are around 130,000 clones, around 76% of them singletons; the top ten hold 10% to 11%. This sequence originates from a human donor in a cohort sampled during active COVID-19. The specimen sequenced was peripheral blood.

This CDR3 reads CASSPSTGDQPQHF. The CDR3 bases are TGTGCCAGCAGCCCCTCGACAGGCGATCAGCCCCAGCATTTT. The V and J genes are TRBV6-6 and TRBJ1-5; D perhaps matches TRBD1 (6 bases). Deletions cut 6 bases from V and 5 bases from J, with 14 bases between. Germline lookup yields CDR1 MNHNY and CDR2 SVGAGI (reference sequence). This CDR3 spans 14 amino acids.